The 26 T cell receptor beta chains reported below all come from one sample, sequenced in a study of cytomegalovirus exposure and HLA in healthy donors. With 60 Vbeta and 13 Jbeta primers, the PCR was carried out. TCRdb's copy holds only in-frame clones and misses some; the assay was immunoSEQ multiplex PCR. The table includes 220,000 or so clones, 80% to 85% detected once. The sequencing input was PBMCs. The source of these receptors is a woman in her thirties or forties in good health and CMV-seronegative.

The CDR3 is CASSRQGAGTDTQYF. DNA of the CDR3: TGTGCCAGCAGCAGACAGGGGGCTGGCACAGATACGCAGTATTTT. This chain connects TRBV5-5 to TRBJ2-3; 10 bases are a match to TRBD1. CDR3 length: 15 residues. Germline V gene data show CDR1 as SGHKS and CDR2 as YYEKEE (reference sequence). Losses at the gene ends were 4 bases for V and 1 base for J; bases not matched to a gene: 3.

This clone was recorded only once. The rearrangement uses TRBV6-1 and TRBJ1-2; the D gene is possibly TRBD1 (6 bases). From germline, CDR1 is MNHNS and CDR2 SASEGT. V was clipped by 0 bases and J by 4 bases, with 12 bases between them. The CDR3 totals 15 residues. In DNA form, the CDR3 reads TGTGCCAGCAGTGAAGCTTCCACAGGGATCTATGGCTACACCTTC. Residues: CASSEASTGIYGYTF.

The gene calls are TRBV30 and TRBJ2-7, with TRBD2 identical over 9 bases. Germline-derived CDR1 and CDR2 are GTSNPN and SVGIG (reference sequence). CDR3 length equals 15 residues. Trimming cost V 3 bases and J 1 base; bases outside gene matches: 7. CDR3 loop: CAWSFRSGGSYEQYF. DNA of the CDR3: TGTGCCTGGAGCTTTCGTAGCGGGGGTTCCTACGAGCAGTACTTC.

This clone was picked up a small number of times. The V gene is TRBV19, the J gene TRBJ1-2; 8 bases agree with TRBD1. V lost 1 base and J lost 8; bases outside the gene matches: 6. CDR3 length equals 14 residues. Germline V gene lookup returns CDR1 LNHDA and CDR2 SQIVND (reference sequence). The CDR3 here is CASSIVGTGSGYTF. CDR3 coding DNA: TGTGCCAGTAGTATAGTTGGGACAGGAAGCGGCTACACCTTC.

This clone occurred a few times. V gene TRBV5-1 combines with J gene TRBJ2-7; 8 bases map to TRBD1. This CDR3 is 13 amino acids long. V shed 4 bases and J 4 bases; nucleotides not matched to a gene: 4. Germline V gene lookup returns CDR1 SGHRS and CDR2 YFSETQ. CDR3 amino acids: CASSEGQAYEQYF. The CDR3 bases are TGCGCCAGCAGCGAGGGACAGGCGTACGAGCAGTACTTC.

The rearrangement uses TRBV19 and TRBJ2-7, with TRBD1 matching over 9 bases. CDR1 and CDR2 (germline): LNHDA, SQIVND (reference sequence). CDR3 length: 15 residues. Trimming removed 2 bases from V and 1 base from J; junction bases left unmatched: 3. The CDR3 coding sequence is TGTGCCAGTAGTATAATGGGACAGGGATCCTACGAGCAGTACTTC. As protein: CASSIMGQGSYEQYF.

As DNA, the CDR3 is TGTGCCAGCGCCGACAGAGAAAATCAGCCCCAGCATTTT. Its protein is CASADRENQPQHF. The chain employs TRBV27 and TRBJ1-5; D is possibly TRBD1 (5 bases). Per germline, CDR1 MNHEY and CDR2 SMNVEV (reference sequence). The CDR3 sequence is 13 residues long. V shed 8 bases and J shed 4 bases, with 12 bases lying between them.

Here the CDR3 reads CASPAGVNETQYF. CDR3 nucleotides: TGTGCCAGCCCAGCGGGAGTGAACGAGACCCAGTACTTC. This sequence joins TRBV6-6 and TRBJ2-5, with TRBD2 identical over 8 bases. The CDR3 has 13 residues. Germline assignment: CDR1 MNHNY and CDR2 SVGAGI (reference sequence). Germline trimming cut 8 bases from V and 5 bases from J; bases unmatched to any gene: 7.

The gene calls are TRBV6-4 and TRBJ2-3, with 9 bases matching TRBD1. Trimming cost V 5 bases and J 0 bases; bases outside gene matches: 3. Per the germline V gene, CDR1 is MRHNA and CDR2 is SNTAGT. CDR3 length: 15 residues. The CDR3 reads CASSSGTGSTDTQYF. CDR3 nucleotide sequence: TGTGCCAGCAGTTCCGGGACAGGGAGCACAGATACGCAGTATTTT.

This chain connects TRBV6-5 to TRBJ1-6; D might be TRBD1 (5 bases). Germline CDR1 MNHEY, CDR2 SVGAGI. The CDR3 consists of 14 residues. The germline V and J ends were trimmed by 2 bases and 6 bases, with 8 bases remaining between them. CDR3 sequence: CASSYGRGNSPLHF. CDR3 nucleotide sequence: TGTGCCAGCAGTTACGGTAGGGGTAATTCACCCCTCCACTTT.

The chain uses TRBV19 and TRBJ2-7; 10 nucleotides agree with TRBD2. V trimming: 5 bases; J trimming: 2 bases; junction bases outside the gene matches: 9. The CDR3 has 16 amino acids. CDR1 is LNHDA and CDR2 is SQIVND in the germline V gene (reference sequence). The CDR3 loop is CASSSRRGLAAYEQYF. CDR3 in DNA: TGTGCCAGTAGTTCCCGCCGCGGACTAGCGGCCTACGAGCAGTACTTC.

The CDR3 sequence: CASSLAGDGYTF. DNA of the CDR3: TGCGCCAGCAGCTTGGCGGGTGATGGCTACACCTTC. The chain links TRBV5-1 to TRBJ1-2; no definite D call. V gave up 0 bases and J gave up 6 bases, with 6 bases separating them. The germline CDR1 and CDR2 sequences are SGHRS and YFSETQ. The CDR3 runs 12 residues. Looking up the rest from reference TRBV5-1 and TRBJ1-2 gives the full variable domain: KAGVTQTPRYLIKTRGQQVTLSCSPISGHRSVSWYQQTPGQGLQFLFEYFSETQRNKGNFPGRFSGRQFSNSRSEMNVSTLELGDSALYLCASSLAGDGYTFGSGTRLTVV.

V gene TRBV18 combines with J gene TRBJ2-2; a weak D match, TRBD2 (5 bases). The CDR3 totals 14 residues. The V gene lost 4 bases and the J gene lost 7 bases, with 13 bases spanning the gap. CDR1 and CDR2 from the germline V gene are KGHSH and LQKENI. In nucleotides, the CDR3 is TGTGCCAGCTCACAGGGAGCTCGTGACGGGGAGCTGTTTTTT. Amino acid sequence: CASSQGARDGELFF.

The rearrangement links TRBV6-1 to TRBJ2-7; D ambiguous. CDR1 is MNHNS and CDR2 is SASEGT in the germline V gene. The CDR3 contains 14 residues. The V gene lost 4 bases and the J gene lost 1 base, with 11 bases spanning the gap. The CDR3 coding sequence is TGTGCCAGCAGTGCGGGTACCGGATCCTACGAGCAGTACTTC. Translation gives CASSAGTGSYEQYF.

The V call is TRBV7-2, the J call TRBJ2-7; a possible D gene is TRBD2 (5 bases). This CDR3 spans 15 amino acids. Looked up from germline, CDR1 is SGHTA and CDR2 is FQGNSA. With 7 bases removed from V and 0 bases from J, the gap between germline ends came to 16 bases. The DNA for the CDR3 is TGTGCCAGCACCCCCTATCGGGGTAGCTCCTACGAGCAGTACTTC. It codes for CASTPYRGSSYEQYF.

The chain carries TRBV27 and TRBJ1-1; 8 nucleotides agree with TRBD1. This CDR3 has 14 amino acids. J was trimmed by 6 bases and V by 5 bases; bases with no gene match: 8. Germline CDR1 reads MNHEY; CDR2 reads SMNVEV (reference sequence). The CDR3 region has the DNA TGTGCCAGCAGTGACAGGGGTTCGATCCCTGAAGCTTTCTTT. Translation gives CASSDRGSIPEAFF.

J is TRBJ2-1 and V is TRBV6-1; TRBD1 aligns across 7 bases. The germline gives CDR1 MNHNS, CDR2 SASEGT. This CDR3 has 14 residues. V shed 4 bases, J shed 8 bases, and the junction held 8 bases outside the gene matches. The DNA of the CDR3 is TGTGCCAGCAGTGTAACGGGACAGAATGATGAGCAGTTCTTC. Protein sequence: CASSVTGQNDEQFF.

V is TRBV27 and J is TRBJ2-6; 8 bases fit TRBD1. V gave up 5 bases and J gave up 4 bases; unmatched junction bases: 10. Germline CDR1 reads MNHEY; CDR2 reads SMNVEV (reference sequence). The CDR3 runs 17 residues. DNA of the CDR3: TGTGCCAGCAGTCCTGGTCAGGGGGCAGTAGGGGCCAACGTCCTGACTTTC. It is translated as CASSPGQGAVGANVLTF.

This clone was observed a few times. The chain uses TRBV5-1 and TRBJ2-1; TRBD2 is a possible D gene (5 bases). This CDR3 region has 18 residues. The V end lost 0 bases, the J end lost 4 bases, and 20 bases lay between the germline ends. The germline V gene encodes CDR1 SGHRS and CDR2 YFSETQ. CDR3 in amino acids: CASSLVASALNLYNEQFF. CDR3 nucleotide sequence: TGCGCCAGCAGCTTGGTAGCGTCAGCGTTAAACCTTTACAATGAGCAGTTCTTC.

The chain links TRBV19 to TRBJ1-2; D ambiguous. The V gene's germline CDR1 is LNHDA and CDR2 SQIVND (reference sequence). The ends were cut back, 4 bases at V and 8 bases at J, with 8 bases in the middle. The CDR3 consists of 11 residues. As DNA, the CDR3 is TGTGCCAGTAGTAACTCACGGGGCTACACCTTC. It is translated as CASSNSRGYTF.

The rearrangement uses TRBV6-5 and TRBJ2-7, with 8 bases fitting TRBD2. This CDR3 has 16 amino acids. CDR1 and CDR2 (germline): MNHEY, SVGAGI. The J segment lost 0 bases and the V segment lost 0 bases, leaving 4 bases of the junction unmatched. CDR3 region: CASSYSGSGSSYEQYF. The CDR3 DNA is TGTGCCAGCAGTTACTCGGGGAGCGGGAGCTCCTACGAGCAGTACTTC.

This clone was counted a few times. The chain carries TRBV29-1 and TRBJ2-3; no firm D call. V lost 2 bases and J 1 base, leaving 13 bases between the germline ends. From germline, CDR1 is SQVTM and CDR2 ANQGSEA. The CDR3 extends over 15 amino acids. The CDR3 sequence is CSVEITTSRTDTQYF. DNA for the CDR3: TGCAGCGTTGAAATAACTACCTCGCGCACAGATACGCAGTATTTT.

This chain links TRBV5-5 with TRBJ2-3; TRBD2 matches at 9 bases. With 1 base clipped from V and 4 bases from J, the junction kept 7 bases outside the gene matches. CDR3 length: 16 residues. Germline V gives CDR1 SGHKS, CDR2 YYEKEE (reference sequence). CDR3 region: CASSLTSGWEADTQYF. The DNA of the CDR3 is TGTGCCAGCAGCTTGACTAGCGGGTGGGAGGCAGATACGCAGTATTTT.

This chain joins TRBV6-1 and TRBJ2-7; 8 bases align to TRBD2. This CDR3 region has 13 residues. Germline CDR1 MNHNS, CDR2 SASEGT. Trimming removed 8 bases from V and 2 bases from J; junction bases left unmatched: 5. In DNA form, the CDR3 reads TGTGCCAGCGCAGGACTAGCCACCTACGAGCAGTACTTC. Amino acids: CASAGLATYEQYF.

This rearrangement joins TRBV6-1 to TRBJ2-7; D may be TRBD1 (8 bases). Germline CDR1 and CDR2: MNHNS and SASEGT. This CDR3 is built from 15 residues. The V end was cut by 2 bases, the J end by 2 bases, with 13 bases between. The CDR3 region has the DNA TGTGCCAGCAGTGAAAACAGGGGGGGACCCTACGAGCAGTACTTC. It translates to CASSENRGGPYEQYF.

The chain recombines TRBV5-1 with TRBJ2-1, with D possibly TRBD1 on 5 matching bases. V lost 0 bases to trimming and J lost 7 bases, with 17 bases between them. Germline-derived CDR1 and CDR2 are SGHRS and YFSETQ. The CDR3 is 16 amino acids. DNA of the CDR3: TGCGCCAGCAGCTTGGTAGGTGCAGGGCTTGTAAATGAGCAGTTCTTC. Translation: CASSLVGAGLVNEQFF.